These 20 T cell receptor beta chains share one sample of origin, sequenced in a study of T cells in Graves' hyperthyroidism and ophthalmopathy. Researchers took RNA transcripts and amplified the TCR beta CDR3 regions from them. When the TCR CDR3 underwent first-round RT-PCR, the HTBI primer set was used. Via MiXCR, TCRdb re-called the multiplex PCR reads, giving one row per CDR3 protein. The repertoire holds approximately 640,000 distinct CDR3 sequences, with just under 45% as singletons. Sequencing was performed on peripheral blood or thyroid tissue (not recorded which). These receptors came from an adult man with Graves' disease, either hyperthyroidism or ophthalmopathy (not recorded which).

This clonotype was counted only a few times. The genes are TRBV6-5 and TRBJ1-5, with D perhaps TRBD1 (5 bases). Germline V gene lookup returns CDR1 MNHEY and CDR2 SVGAGI. The V gene lost 0 bases and the J gene lost 10 bases, with 10 bases spanning the gap. The length of the CDR3 is 13 residues. CDR3 DNA sequence: TGTGCCAGCAGTTACTCGGGGGTTCTCCCCCAGCATTTT. Protein: CASSYSGVLPQHF.

With regard to this clonotype: A much more abundant neighbour one base away suggests this may be a read error. The chain carries TRBV7-6 and TRBJ2-5; D gene uncertain. The CDR3 is 14 amino acids. Germline V CDR1 and CDR2: SGHVS, FNYEAQ. The CDR3 nucleotides are TGTGCCAGCAGCTTAGGGCACCCGCAAGAGGCCCAGTACTTC. It yields the protein CASSLGHPQEAQYF.

The chain couples TRBV12-3 or TRBV12-4 to TRBJ1-3, with D possibly TRBD1 on 6 matching bases. This CDR3 comprises 16 residues. V was trimmed by 0 bases and J by 2 bases, leaving 11 bases between them. DNA of the CDR3: TGTGCCAGCAGTTTAGCCGGGGGGGGGCCTGGAAACACCATATATTTT. It encodes CASSLAGGGPGNTIYF.

This clonotype came up a few times. The chain is built from TRBV5-1 and TRBJ1-2; D is undetermined. Trimming cost V 0 bases and J 4 bases, with 10 bases left between them. Germline values: CDR1 SGHRS, CDR2 YFSETQ. The CDR3 runs 14 residues. CDR3 loop: CASSLVGFGYGYTF. CDR3 bases: TGCGCCAGCAGCTTGGTAGGGTTCGGCTATGGCTACACCTTC.

The chain has TRBV29-1 and TRBJ1-3; D is ambiguous. CDR1 SQVTM and CDR2 ANQGSEA come from the germline V gene. CDR3 length: 10 amino acids. The ends were cut back, 3 bases at V and 7 bases at J, with 4 bases in the middle. The chain's CDR3 is CSVDLNTIYF. CDR3 coding DNA: TGCAGCGTTGACCTGAACACCATATATTTT.

V usage is TRBV14 and J usage is TRBJ2-5; the match to TRBD1 covers 8 bases. V was clipped by 3 bases and J by 2 bases; unmatched bases: 8. This CDR3 has 16 residues. CDR1 is SGHDN and CDR2 is FVKESK in the germline V gene. The DNA of the CDR3 is TGTGCCAGCAGCCACCGACAGGGGACTTGGCAAGAGACCCAGTACTTC. Translation: CASSHRQGTWQETQYF.

This clonotype was picked up a small number of times. V and J are TRBV7-2 and TRBJ2-2, with TRBD2 matching 10 bases. The CDR3 has 16 amino acids. Germline V lookup: CDR1 SGHTA, CDR2 FQGNSA. The junction had 2 bases not matched to a gene; V was cut back by 3 bases and J by 1 base. The CDR3 DNA reads TGTGCCAGCAGCTTTAGCGGGGGGCAGAACACCGGGGAGCTGTTTTTT. It encodes CASSFSGGQNTGELFF.

This clonotype was counted between two and nine times. The V gene is TRBV12-3 or TRBV12-4, the J gene TRBJ1-5; D is unresolved. Trimming cost V 1 base and J 9 bases, with 4 bases left between them. CDR3 length: 11 amino acids. CDR3 in DNA: TGTGCCAGCAGTTTAGGACGGCCCCAGCATTTT. It specifies CASSLGRPQHF.

This clonotype was counted at least ten times. This rearrangement joins TRBV10-2 to TRBJ2-7; 7 bases line up with TRBD1. The V and J ends lost 10 bases and 4 bases, in that order; junction bases with no gene match: 4. CDR3 length equals 11 residues. The germline gives CDR1 WSHSY, CDR2 SAAADI. The CDR3 region is CATGTAYEQYF. CDR3 sequence (DNA): TGCGCCACTGGGACAGCGTACGAGCAGTACTTC.

J is TRBJ2-7 and V is TRBV7-9; 11 positions agree with TRBD1. This CDR3 has 18 amino acids. Germline trimming cut 3 bases from V and 3 bases from J; bases unmatched to any gene: 13. Germline V lookup: CDR1 SEHNR, CDR2 FQNEAQ (reference sequence). The CDR3 DNA reads as TGTGCCAGCAGCTTGGCAGGGACAGGGGGTGCAGCTTACTACGAGCAGTACTTC. Encoded protein: CASSLAGTGGAAYYEQYF.

V is TRBV14 and J is TRBJ2-7; no firm D call. CDR3 size: 13 residues. Germline CDR1 SGHDN, CDR2 FVKESK. V was cut by 1 base and J by 6 bases, with 10 bases left in between. CDR3 in amino acids: CASSQARSLEQYF. The CDR3 DNA reads TGTGCCAGCAGCCAAGCCCGGAGTCTCGAGCAGTACTTC. The entire variable domain, with the rest obtained from reference TRBV14 and TRBJ2-7, is as follows: EAGVTQFPSHSVIEKGQTVTLRCDPISGHDNLYWYRRVMGKEIKFLLHFVKESKQDESGMPNNRFLAERTGGTYSTLKVQPAELEDSGVYFCASSQARSLEQYFGPGTRLTVT.

This clonotype appeared a single time. J is TRBJ2-2 and V is TRBV20-1; D tentatively reads TRBD1 or TRBD2 (6 bases each). The V gene's germline CDR1 is DFQATT and CDR2 SNEGSKA (reference sequence). The CDR3 extends over 14 amino acids. V lost 1 base, J lost 5 bases, and 11 bases lay in between. The CDR3 here is CSARVGGGTGELFF. The CDR3 nucleotides are TGCAGTGCTAGAGTAGGGGGAGGAACCGGGGAGCTGTTTTTT.

V gene TRBV11-1 combines with J gene TRBJ2-7; 8 positions match TRBD1. Germline V gene sequence: CDR1 SGHAT, CDR2 FQDESV (reference sequence). The CDR3 sequence is 15 residues long. Trimming cost V 5 bases and J 0 bases; bases outside gene matches: 6. The CDR3: CASSHGQGHSYEQYF. DNA of the CDR3: TGTGCCAGCAGCCACGGACAGGGCCACTCCTACGAGCAGTACTTC.

There are a few counts of this clonotype. This rearrangement joins TRBV24-1 to TRBJ2-2, with D uncertain. The germline V gene has CDR1 KGHDR and CDR2 SFDVKD. This CDR3 contains 14 residues. V was pared by 11 bases and J by 5 bases, with 17 bases between. The CDR3 loop reads CASSRLVGTGELFF. Written as DNA, the CDR3 is TGTGCCAGCAGCCGGCTAGTGGGGACCGGGGAGCTGTTTTTT.

This clonotype was found a few times. The CDR3 nucleotides read TGTGCCAGCAGTGCGGCGGGCCCTGGGACCGGGGAGCTGTTTTTT. This translates into CASSAAGPGTGELFF. The chain links TRBV2 to TRBJ2-2; D is possibly TRBD2 (5 bases). This CDR3 spans 15 amino acids. Trimming removed 4 bases from V and 5 bases from J, with 14 bases in between. Germline CDR1 reads SNHLY; CDR2 reads FYNNEI.

The chain is built from TRBV10-3 and TRBJ2-5; either TRBD1 or TRBD2 may supply D (5 bases each). V was trimmed by 2 bases and J by 5 bases, leaving 18 bases between them. From germline, CDR1 is ENHRY and CDR2 SYGVKD. CDR3 size: 16 residues. The CDR3 loop is CAISEGGTTLGETQYF. The CDR3 DNA is TGTGCCATCAGTGAGGGTGGGACCACCTTGGGGGAGACCCAGTACTTC.

This clonotype was seen once. The CDR3 loop is CSASPPQGGNSPLHF. DNA of the CDR3: TGCAGTGCTAGCCCCCCCCAGGGGGGAAATTCACCCCTCCACTTT. The gene calls are TRBV20-1 and TRBJ1-6, with TRBD1 matching over 7 bases. CDR1 and CDR2 (germline): DFQATT, SNEGSKA (reference sequence). V was clipped by 3 bases and J by 7 bases; unmatched bases: 9. This CDR3 is 15 amino acids long.

J is TRBJ1-5 and V is TRBV15, with TRBD1 matching 11 bases. Germline-derived CDR1 and CDR2 are LNHNV and YYDKDF (reference sequence). CDR3 length: 15 amino acids. The V and J ends lost 8 bases and 4 bases, in that order; junction bases with no gene match: 7. The CDR3 DNA follows: TGTGCCACCCGACGGGACAGGGGGAAAAATCAGCCCCAGCATTTT. Protein product: CATRRDRGKNQPQHF.

In its sample, this clonotype was seen a few times. The V and J genes are TRBV20-1 and TRBJ1-2; D is unresolved. The CDR3 loop spans 13 amino acids. CDR1 is DFQATT, CDR2 SNEGSKA, per germline (reference sequence). Trimming shortened V by 5 bases and J by 2 bases, and 12 bases separated the two germline ends. The CDR3 spells CSAEPERNYGYTF. Written as DNA, the CDR3 is TGCAGTGCTGAACCCGAAAGGAACTATGGCTACACCTTC.

In this sample, this clonotype turned up a few times. The V call is TRBV12-3 or TRBV12-4, the J call TRBJ2-6; no reliable D call. The CDR3 extends over 15 amino acids. Trimming took 4 bases from V and 0 from J, leaving 7 bases between them. This CDR3 is CASSSRASGANVLTF. The CDR3 DNA is TGTGCCAGCAGTTCACGTGCCTCTGGGGCCAACGTCCTGACTTTC.